Following are 8 T cell receptor beta chains from one sample sequenced in a study of blood T cell repertoires in COVID-19. The repertoire was sequenced with immunoSEQ multiplex PCR; TCRdb's copy has only in-frame clones and lacks some. The sample yields 150,000 or so clones, roughly 83% seen once. The sample was PBMCs or T cells enriched from blood (not recorded which). These receptors came from a woman aged 55-69 years who had recovered from COVID-19.

The chain carries TRBV6-1 and TRBJ1-2; D remains ambiguous. Per germline, CDR1 MNHNS and CDR2 SASEGT. This CDR3 has 15 residues. Trimming removed 0 bases from V and 4 bases from J, with 12 bases in between. The CDR3 coding sequence is TGTGCCAGCAGTGAAGCTTCGAACGGGGTCTATGGCTACACCTTC. This codes for CASSEASNGVYGYTF.

This clone was found once. The V gene is TRBV24-1, the J gene TRBJ1-5; tentatively, D is TRBD1 (5 bases). The V end lost 4 bases, the J end lost 0 bases, and 9 bases lay between the germline ends. Germline-derived CDR1 and CDR2 are KGHDR and SFDVKD. The CDR3 extends over 15 amino acids. CDR3 protein: CATSDDSHSNQPQHF. CDR3 nucleotide sequence: TGTGCCACCAGTGACGACAGTCATAGCAATCAGCCCCAGCATTTT.

CDR3 nucleotides: TGTGCCAGCTCCTCGGACAGGTCGGGGGCCAACGTCCTGACTTTC. The encoded protein is CASSSDRSGANVLTF. The chain joins TRBV18 to TRBJ2-6, with 7 bases that match TRBD1. Germline CDR1 KGHSH, CDR2 LQKENI. The V gene end was trimmed by 6 bases and the J gene end by 4 bases; junction bases not matched to a gene: 6. The CDR3 loop spans 15 amino acids.

V is TRBV18 and J is TRBJ2-3; weak D call: TRBD2 (5 bases). Trimming took 3 bases from V and 4 from J, leaving 5 bases between them. CDR1 KGHSH and CDR2 LQKENI come from the germline V gene. The CDR3 is 12 amino acids. CDR3 loop: CASSPEADTQYF. The CDR3 coding sequence is TGTGCCAGCTCACCGGAGGCAGATACGCAGTATTTT.

With regard to this clone: At one end the junction does not follow the germline gene, possibly because of a read error. The chain recombines TRBV27 with TRBJ2-3; D is perhaps TRBD1 (6 bases). The length of the CDR3 is 15 residues. CDR1 MNHEY and CDR2 SMNVEV come from the germline V gene (reference sequence). For the CDR3, the DNA is TGTGCCACCAGTGGACAGCAAATACCCACAGATACGCAGTATTTT. Translated: CATSGQQIPTDTQYF.

The CDR3 is CAIRIPGRTEAFF. CDR3 nucleotide sequence: TGTGCCATCAGGATTCCAGGGCGCACTGAAGCTTTCTTT. The V call is TRBV10-3, the J call TRBJ1-1; tentative D call: TRBD1 (5 bases). The V gene lost 6 bases and the J gene lost 4 bases, with 12 bases spanning the gap. The CDR3 consists of 13 residues. Germline CDR1 reads ENHRY; CDR2 reads SYGVKD.

V gene TRBV27 combines with J gene TRBJ2-1; 12 positions match TRBD1. With 5 bases clipped from V and 6 bases from J, the junction kept 11 bases outside the gene matches. Germline V gene data show CDR1 as MNHEY and CDR2 as SMNVEV (reference sequence). This CDR3 region has 17 residues. In nucleotides, the CDR3 is TGTGCCAGCAGTCCCGGGACAGGGGGCGATCGGGTCAATGAGCAGTTCTTC. Translated, it gives CASSPGTGGDRVNEQFF.

The V and J genes are TRBV5-1 and TRBJ1-6; tentative D call: TRBD1 (5 bases). This CDR3 region has 15 residues. Germline loops: CDR1 SGHRS, CDR2 YFSETQ. Trimming removed 0 bases from V and 6 bases from J, with 10 bases in between. CDR3 nucleotides: TGCGCCAGCAGCTTGGCTACAGGCCCTAATTCACCCCTCCACTTT. It specifies CASSLATGPNSPLHF.